Detailed here is one T cell receptor beta chain. Which antigen it targets is not known. Within one base of it there is no much larger clone, and no base qualities were kept. The data were taken from a study of OX40 agonist ivuxolimab in advanced cancers. About the full investigation: Ivuxolimab, which targeted the costimulatory receptor OX40 (CD134), was an agonistic, fully human IgG2 monoclonal antibody. The point of sequencing TCRbeta in the periphery was to test whether ivuxolimab changed TCR sequence diversity and drove clonal T-cell expansion. Prior anti-PD-1, anti-PD-L1 or anti-CTLA-4 therapy was permitted, and checkpoint inhibitors had been received by around 39% of dose-escalation patients. A male proportion of roughly 85% and a mean age of 60 years, ranging from roughly 23 to 85, were recorded for the dose-escalation cohort. Of the roughly 52 dose-escalation patients, hepatocellular carcinoma was present in around 20, melanoma in around 15, renal cell carcinoma in 9 and head and neck cancer in 9. Partial responses occurred in three dose-escalation patients, of whom one had hepatocellular carcinoma and two had cutaneous melanoma. The paper reports the monotherapy dose-escalation portion (N ≈ 50 patients) of the phase I ivuxolimab trial. Intravenous ivuxolimab was administered to patients every 2 weeks at six dose levels: 0.01, 0.1, 0.3, 1.5, 3 and 10 mg/kg. Study-wide findings and limitations: Partial responders in the 0.1-3.0 mg/kg groups had among the lowest normalized peripheral clonal expansion, especially among CD8+ T cells. Low levels of normalized T-cell clonal expansion were also seen in some patients who did not respond. After ivuxolimab, more expanded clones were found on average in CD8+ T cells than in CD4+ T cells. Antigen specificity was not determined for the clonally expanded peripheral T cells. At doses of 0.1 to 3.0 mg/kg, clonal expansion of both CD4+ and CD8+ T cells in blood was seen between baseline and week 6.

For sequencing of the TCRbeta CDR3 region, genomic DNA was extracted from the sorted cells. The immunoSEQ Assay was used for sequencing of TCRbeta CDR3 regions. In its TCRdb copy, this immuneACCESS table keeps in-frame sequences only and misses some clones. Where compared with another copy, unresolved V genes explain less than half of these, and the others have no known cause. Present in this sample are under 140,000 clones, roughly 90% of which were seen just once. The biggest ten clones account for about 0.25% of the sample. Patients with a history of autoimmune disease or receiving systemic immunosuppression were excluded from the trial. Peripheral blood for TCR sequencing was drawn from every dose cohort at baseline, at cycle 4 day 1 and at cycle 7 day 1. The samples were taken from a phase I, first-in-human, multicenter, open-label dose-escalation trial of ivuxolimab. Adults with locally advanced or metastatic melanoma, renal cell, hepatocellular, or head and neck squamous cell carcinoma were enrolled in the trial. Before TCR sequencing, CD4+ T cells and CD8+ T cells were sorted from peripheral blood as separate populations.

Sequencing was performed on CD4+ or CD8+ T cells sorted from blood, taken in a trial of the OX40 agonist ivuxolimab. This receptor was identified in an adult with an advanced solid tumor such as melanoma, head and neck, liver or kidney cancer.

In nucleotides, the sequence is TGTGCCAGCAGCTTAATCGAGGATACGCAGTATTTT. Its coded protein is CASSLIEDTQYF. This receptor chain uses TRBV7-3 and TRBJ2-3; no confident D gene assignment can be made. V is reduced by 1 base and J by 6 bases, leaving a spacing of 5 bases between them. CDR1 SGHTA and CDR2 FQGTGA were looked up in the germline V gene. The CDR3 goes from the cysteine to the phenylalanine over 12 residues. Left in the record is the CDR3 DNA by itself, 36 bases read in frame from the first base.